The 9 T cell receptor beta chains given below trace back to one sample, sequenced in a study of T cell responses to AZD1222 COVID-19 vaccine (dated by TCRdb to the early 2020s). The time point label corresponds to: baseline before first vaccination. The protocol used for the library was the immunoSEQ multiplex PCR assay. The source is immuneACCESS, and TCRdb retained only in-frame sequences with V and J called. Part of the clones is not carried over; for the studies checked, unresolved V genes explain less than half of this, and the remainder is unexplained. The sample table records around 94,000 clones; less than 90% of these occur just once. The ten biggest clones cover over 15% of the sample. This sample comprised peripheral blood, obtained on day 0 of AZD1222 vaccination. All receptors derive from an adult in good health.

V and J are TRBV6-2 or TRBV6-3 and TRBJ1-5; D might be TRBD1 (5 bases). The CDR3 has 16 residues. Trimming shortened V by 2 bases and J by 2 bases, and 13 bases separated the two germline ends. Looked up from germline, CDR1 is MNHEY and CDR2 is SVGEGT. Written as DNA, the CDR3 is TGTGCCAGCAGTTACCCCGGGTCGGGGCGCAATCAGCCCCAGCATTTT. It encodes CASSYPGSGRNQPQHF.

This clone turned up a few times. The chain links TRBV19 to TRBJ1-1; tentatively, D is TRBD1 (6 bases). Germline V gives CDR1 LNHDA, CDR2 SQIVND (reference sequence). V lost 2 bases, J lost 3 bases, and 7 bases lay in between. The CDR3 length is 13 residues. CDR3 coding DNA: TGTGCCAGTAGTATAAAGGGGGACACTGAAGCTTTCTTT. Protein sequence: CASSIKGDTEAFF. Full variable domain (missing parts from reference TRBV19 and TRBJ1-1): DGGITQSPKYLFRKEGQNVTLSCEQNLNHDAMYWYRQDPGQGLRLIYYSQIVNDFQKGDIAEGYSVSREKKESFPLTVTSAQKNPTAFYLCASSIKGDTEAFFGQGTRLTVV.

The V and J genes are TRBV10-3 and TRBJ2-3, with 14 bases identical to TRBD2. The CDR3 is made up of 16 amino acids. V lost 7 bases and J lost 7; bases outside the gene matches: 10. The germline V gene has CDR1 ENHRY and CDR2 SYGVKD. As DNA, the CDR3 is TGTGCCATCAATCCCGGGACTAGCGGGAGTGGAAATACGCAGTATTTT. Its protein product is CAINPGTSGSGNTQYF.

The genes are TRBV6-5 and TRBJ1-2; TRBD1 is a possible D gene (5 bases). Trimming removed 7 bases at V and 8 bases at J, with 17 bases between. This CDR3 is built from 13 residues. From germline, CDR1 is MNHEY and CDR2 SVGAGI. DNA for the CDR3: TGTGCCAGCACCCGAAGGGGAGATGGAGGCTACACCTTC. Translation: CASTRRGDGGYTF.

The chain uses TRBV21-1 and TRBJ2-1; TRBD1 reflects the table's D call only, with no check against the DNA. TRBV21-1 has pseudogene status. This CDR3 region has 16 residues. CDR3 loop: CASSLPGTKHYNEQFF. The DNA of the CDR3 is TGTGCCAGCAGCCTCCCCGGGACAAAGCATTACAATGAGCAGTTCTTC.

The gene calls are TRBV6-2 or TRBV6-3 and TRBJ2-3; TRBD2 might be the D (6 bases). Trimming shortened V by 3 bases and J by 1 base, and 20 bases separated the two germline ends. Germline-derived CDR1 and CDR2 are MNHEY and SVGEGT. The CDR3 extends over 18 amino acids. CDR3 loop: CASSYLHGTSGGTDTQYF. DNA of the CDR3: TGTGCCAGCAGTTATTTGCACGGCACCTCGGGGGGCACAGATACGCAGTATTTT.

The chain has TRBV15 and TRBJ1-5; D is unresolved. CDR3 size: 14 residues. V lost 1 base and J lost 4, with 8 bases in between. Germline V CDR1 and CDR2: LNHNV, YYDKDF (reference sequence). CDR3 nucleotide sequence: TGTGCCACCAGCAGAGGTGTTTTTAATCAGCCCCAGCATTTT. As protein: CATSRGVFNQPQHF.

This chain connects TRBV6-6 to TRBJ1-3, with a tentative D call TRBD1 (6 bases). V shed 8 bases and J shed 4 bases, with 9 bases lying between them. In germline, CDR1 is MNHNY, CDR2 SVGAGI (reference sequence). CDR3 length: 12 residues. The CDR3 DNA reads as TGTGCCAGCGTTGGACAGGGAAACACCATATATTTT. Its translation is CASVGQGNTIYF.

The chain joins TRBV28 to TRBJ1-2; 7 bases align to TRBD1. This CDR3 comprises 16 residues. CDR1 and CDR2 (germline): MDHEN, SYDVKM. J gave up 4 bases and V 3 bases, and 11 bases lay outside the gene matches. As DNA, the CDR3 is TGTGCCAGCAGTTTGGTGGAGAGGGGGCGCGGCTATGGCTACACCTTC. Translated, it gives CASSLVERGRGYGYTF.